Shown below are 11 T cell receptor beta chains from a single sample sequenced in a study of spatial heterogeneity in lung cancer. Study-wide findings and caveats: Intratumoral expanded alpha and beta TCR counts were found to track tumor mutation counts.

Each CDR3 protein is one row after TCRdb ran MiXCR on the 5' RACE reads. The data contain approximately 18,000 distinct CDR3 sequences, 4.5% to 7% of them seen just once; the ten biggest clones take up 10%. Time point noted: sample taken at primary tumor resection. Their recognized antigens are unknown. The specimen comprised lung tumor tissue, sampled at surgery. Receptors originate from a female donor with early-stage non-small cell lung cancer.

There are many counts of this clonotype. The genes are TRBV5-1 and TRBJ1-2, with D unresolved. Per germline, CDR1 SGHRS and CDR2 YFSETQ. The CDR3 contains 14 residues. Trimming stripped 0 bases from V and 3 bases from J, with 9 bases between. CDR3 sequence reads: CASSLAGRDYGYTF. In DNA form, the CDR3 reads TGCGCCAGCAGCTTGGCAGGACGGGACTATGGCTACACCTTC.

This clonotype was recorded many times. The rearrangement joins TRBV27 to TRBJ2-1; D gene uncertain. This CDR3 spans 13 amino acids. V dropped 5 bases and J dropped 1 base, with 6 bases sitting between them. CDR1 MNHEY and CDR2 SMNVEV come from the germline V gene (reference sequence). The CDR3 reads CASSIVSYNEQFF. In nucleotides, the CDR3 is TGTGCCAGCAGTATTGTATCCTACAATGAGCAGTTCTTC.

This clonotype was observed at least ten times. The chain uses TRBV29-1 and TRBJ1-5, with D tentatively TRBD1 (6 bases). The CDR3 totals 14 residues. CDR1 is SQVTM, CDR2 ANQGSEA, per germline. V was shortened by 6 bases and J by 0 bases, with 12 bases between the two germline ends. DNA for the CDR3: TGCAGCGTAGCCACAGGGAGTAGCAATCAGCCCCAGCATTTT. It codes for CSVATGSSNQPQHF. Using reference TRBV29-1 and TRBJ1-5 for the parts outside the CDR3, the full variable domain is SAVISQKPSRDICQRGTSLTIQCQVDSQVTMMFWYRQQPGQSLTLIATANQGSEATYESGFVIDKFPISRPNLTFSTLTVSNMSPEDSSIYLCSVATGSSNQPQHFGDGTRLSIL.

This clonotype was seen ten or more times. This chain uses TRBV29-1 with TRBJ2-2; 10 nucleotides agree with TRBD2. J was trimmed by 6 bases and V by 5 bases; bases with no gene match: 9. Germline-derived CDR1 and CDR2 are SQVTM and ANQGSEA. The CDR3 consists of 15 residues. The DNA of the CDR3 is TGCAGCGTTCCTAGCGGGAGAGGAGCCCCCGGGGAGCTGTTTTTT. Residues: CSVPSGRGAPGELFF.

The table lists this clonotype with many counts. The gene calls are TRBV10-3 and TRBJ1-2; 8 nucleotides match TRBD1. Germline V gives CDR1 ENHRY, CDR2 SYGVKD. J was trimmed by 8 bases and V by 7 bases; bases with no gene match: 6. This CDR3 has 12 amino acids. The CDR3, as DNA: TGTGCCATCACGGACAGGGACTCCGGCTACACCTTC. Its translation is CAITDRDSGYTF.

This rearrangement joins TRBV20-1 to TRBJ2-3, with D tentatively TRBD1 (6 bases). V was clipped by 5 bases and J by 2 bases, with 14 bases between them. Germline CDR1 and CDR2: DFQATT and SNEGSKA (reference sequence). The CDR3 has 14 amino acids. The DNA for the CDR3 is TGCAGTGCTCCTAGGGGGATTGACACAGATACGCAGTATTTT. This gives the protein CSAPRGIDTDTQYF.

CDR3 protein: CATSDAGPTGKIGELFF. As DNA, the CDR3 is TGTGCCACCAGTGATGCCGGGCCCACCGGGAAAATCGGGGAGCTGTTTTTT. This chain uses TRBV24-1 with TRBJ2-2; D is possibly TRBD2 (5 bases). From germline, CDR1 is KGHDR and CDR2 SFDVKD. This CDR3 is built from 17 residues. V was pared by 3 bases and J by 7 bases, with 20 bases between.

The V gene is TRBV15, the J gene TRBJ2-1; 11 bases agree with TRBD2. The germline V gene has CDR1 LNHNV and CDR2 YYDKDF (reference sequence). Unmatched junction bases numbered 9, after V lost 0 bases and J lost 8 bases. The CDR3 extends over 17 amino acids. Here the CDR3 reads CATSRDQTSGTLDEQFF. The CDR3 nucleotides read TGTGCCACCAGCAGAGATCAGACTAGCGGGACCCTCGATGAGCAGTTCTTC.

Many counts were recorded for this clonotype. The rearrangement uses TRBV6-1 and TRBJ2-7, with D perhaps matching TRBD2 (5 bases). Germline CDR1 MNHNS, CDR2 SASEGT. The CDR3 runs to 11 residues. The V end lost 7 bases, the J end lost 10 bases, and 14 bases lay between the germline ends. DNA for the CDR3: TGTGCCAGCACGGGGAGAGGTAGACAGTACTTC. Protein product: CASTGRGRQYF.

This clonotype was detected many times. The chain uses TRBV20-1 and TRBJ2-5, with 7 bases fitting TRBD1. This CDR3 contains 15 residues. Germline V gene lookup returns CDR1 DFQATT and CDR2 SNEGSKA (reference sequence). The ends lost 5 bases at V and 2 bases at J; junction bases unmatched: 11. DNA for the CDR3: TGCAGTGCTTTAACATCGACAGGGCCTCAAGAGACCCAGTACTTC. Amino acid sequence: CSALTSTGPQETQYF.

This clonotype was observed a few times. This chain links TRBV12-3 or TRBV12-4 with TRBJ2-1, with D perhaps TRBD1 or TRBD2 (5 bases each). The length of the CDR3 is 14 residues. V was trimmed by 5 bases and J by 6 bases, leaving 14 bases between them. CDR3 amino acids: CASSLTGPGNEQFF. For the CDR3, the DNA is TGTGCCAGCAGTCTCACGGGGCCCGGCAATGAGCAGTTCTTC.